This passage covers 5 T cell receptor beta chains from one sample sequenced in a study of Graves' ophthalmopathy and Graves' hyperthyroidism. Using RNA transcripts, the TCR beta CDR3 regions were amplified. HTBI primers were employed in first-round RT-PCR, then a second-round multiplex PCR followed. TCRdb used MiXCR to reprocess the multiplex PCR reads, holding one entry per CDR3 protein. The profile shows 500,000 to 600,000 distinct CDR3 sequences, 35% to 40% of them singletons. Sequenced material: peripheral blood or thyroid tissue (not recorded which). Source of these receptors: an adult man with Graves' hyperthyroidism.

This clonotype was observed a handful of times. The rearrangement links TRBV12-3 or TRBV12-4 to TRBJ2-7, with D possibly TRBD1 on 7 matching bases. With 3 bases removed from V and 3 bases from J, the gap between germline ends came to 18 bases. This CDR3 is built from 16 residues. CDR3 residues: CASSFAGGAGGYEQYF. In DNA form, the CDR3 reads TGTGCCAGCAGTTTCGCCGGCGGGGCAGGGGGCTACGAGCAGTACTTC.

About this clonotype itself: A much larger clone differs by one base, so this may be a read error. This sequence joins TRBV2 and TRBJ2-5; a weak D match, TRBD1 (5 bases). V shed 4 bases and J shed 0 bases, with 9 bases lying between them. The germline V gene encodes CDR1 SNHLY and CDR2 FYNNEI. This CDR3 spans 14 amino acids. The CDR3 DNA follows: TGTGCCAGCAGTGTGACAGCGTACCAAGAGACCCAGTACTTC. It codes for CASSVTAYQETQYF. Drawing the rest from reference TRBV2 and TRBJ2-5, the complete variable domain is EPEVTQTPSHQVTQMGQEVILRCVPISNHLYFYWYRQILGQKVEFLVSFYNNEISEKSEIFDDQFSVERPDGSNFTLKIRSTKLEDSAMYFCASSVTAYQETQYFGPGTRLLVL.

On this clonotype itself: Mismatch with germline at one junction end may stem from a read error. In DNA, the CDR3 is TGTGCCGGCAGCCGACCCGGTAGGGAGACCCAGTACTTC. Its translation: CAGSRPGRETQYF. The V gene is TRBV6-1, the J gene TRBJ2-5; no reliable D call. Germline assignment: CDR1 MNHNS and CDR2 SASEGT. There are 13 residues in the CDR3.

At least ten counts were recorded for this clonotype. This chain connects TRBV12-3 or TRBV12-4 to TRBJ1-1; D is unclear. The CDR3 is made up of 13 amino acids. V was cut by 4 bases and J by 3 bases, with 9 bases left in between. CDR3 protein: CASSWTGDTEAFF. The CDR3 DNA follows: TGTGCCAGCAGTTGGACGGGAGACACTGAAGCTTTCTTT.

In DNA form, the CDR3 reads TGTGCCAGCAGCGTTGAAGATCGGAATGGCTACACCTTC. Translating gives CASSVEDRNGYTF. The rearrangement links TRBV14 to TRBJ1-2; no reliable D call. Trimming pared 5 bases from V and 6 bases from J, leaving 13 bases between. CDR1 is SGHDN and CDR2 is FVKESK in the germline V gene. The CDR3 runs 13 residues.